The 24 T cell receptor beta chains below were found in one sample sequenced in a study of graft-versus-host responses after intestinal transplantation (dated by TCRdb to about 2021). The time point label corresponds to: cells obtained before transplantation from donor or recipient. The antigens for these receptors are not known. Preparation of the library involved the immunoSEQ multiplex PCR assay. This is the immuneACCESS table as TCRdb keeps it, with only in-frame sequences that have V and J called. A part of the clones is gone; compared with another copy, unresolved V genes explain less than half, and the rest is unexplained. The sample profile shows around 130,000 clones; around nine tenths of them were found once. The ten largest clones capture about 0.16% of the sample. The specimen comprised unstimulated CD4+ T cells sorted from spleen or lymph node cells, sampled before intestinal transplant. The receptors come from a human donor who received an intestinal transplant.

The chain employs TRBV6-1 and TRBJ1-2; 7 nucleotides agree with TRBD1. The V gene's germline CDR1 is MNHNS and CDR2 SASEGT. This CDR3 has 13 amino acids. The junction had 8 bases not matched to a gene; V was cut back by 8 bases and J by 5 bases. In DNA form, the CDR3 reads TGTGCCAGCTCGAGGGGACAGCTATATGGCTACACCTTC. It is translated as CASSRGQLYGYTF.

The rearrangement joins TRBV27 to TRBJ1-1; D is perhaps TRBD1 (6 bases). The CDR3 has 13 residues. V was clipped by 7 bases and J by 9 bases, with 18 bases between them. CDR1 is MNHEY and CDR2 is SMNVEV in the germline V gene (reference sequence). As DNA, the CDR3 is TGTGCCAGCACCATAGGGCCCGGGACAAAAGCTTTCTTT. Encoded protein: CASTIGPGTKAFF.

V usage is TRBV7-8 and J usage is TRBJ2-3, with a possible D match to TRBD2 (6 bases). Germline V gives CDR1 SGHVS, CDR2 FQNEAQ. The length of the CDR3 is 17 residues. V was cut by 3 bases and J by 3 bases, with 19 bases left in between. The CDR3 protein is CASSLGVGAGNTDTQYF. The CDR3 DNA reads TGTGCCAGCAGCTTGGGGGTAGGGGCGGGGAATACAGATACGCAGTATTTT.

The chain recombines TRBV6-5 with TRBJ2-7, with D possibly TRBD1 on 6 matching bases. This CDR3 has 15 residues. The germline CDR1 and CDR2 sequences are MNHEY and SVGAGI. V lost 6 bases and J lost 3, with 18 bases in between. CDR3 in amino acids: CASRFSMDSDYEQYF. Written as DNA, the CDR3 is TGTGCCAGCAGGTTCTCGATGGACAGCGACTACGAGCAGTACTTC.

The rearrangement links TRBV6-1 to TRBJ2-7; 8 bases align to TRBD2. The CDR3 length is 14 residues. Trimming took 6 bases from V and 2 from J; bases not matched to a gene: 6. Germline-derived CDR1 and CDR2 are MNHNS and SASEGT. The CDR3 loop reads CASRQAGVTYEQYF. DNA of the CDR3: TGTGCCAGCAGACAAGCGGGGGTCACCTACGAGCAGTACTTC.

J is TRBJ2-1 and V is TRBV7-2, with D possibly matching TRBD2 (5 bases). Per the germline V gene, CDR1 is SGHTA and CDR2 is FQGNSA. CDR3 size: 12 residues. Trimming removed 2 bases from V and 8 bases from J, with 7 bases in between. CDR3 amino acids: CASSLRGYEQFF. CDR3 DNA: TGTGCCAGCAGCTTACGGGGATATGAGCAGTTCTTC.

The rearrangement links TRBV18 to TRBJ2-1; 10 nucleotides align to TRBD2. From germline, CDR1 is KGHSH and CDR2 LQKENI. The ends lost 2 bases at V and 6 bases at J; junction bases unmatched: 13. This CDR3 comprises 18 residues. The CDR3 loop reads CASSPLASGGFTVNEQFF. The CDR3 region has the DNA TGTGCCAGCTCACCATTGGCTAGCGGGGGATTCACGGTCAATGAGCAGTTCTTC.

The chain uses TRBV6-5 and TRBJ1-6, with a tentative D call TRBD1 (6 bases). From germline, CDR1 is MNHEY and CDR2 SVGAGI. The CDR3 runs to 13 residues. The V and J ends lost 6 bases and 6 bases respectively, with 9 bases between them. The CDR3 nucleotides are TGTGCCAGCAGAAGGACAGTTAATTCACCCCTCCACTTT. This sequence encodes CASRRTVNSPLHF.

The chain links TRBV27 to TRBJ2-1, with TRBD2 matching 7 bases. Germline V gene data show CDR1 as MNHEY and CDR2 as SMNVEV (reference sequence). The J segment lost 9 bases and the V segment lost 8 bases, leaving 13 bases of the junction unmatched. The CDR3 consists of 14 residues. Here the CDR3 DNA reads TGTGCCAGCCGCTACTCTATGGGGGAGGGTGAGCAGTTCTTC. This sequence encodes CASRYSMGEGEQFF.

This chain joins TRBV19 and TRBJ1-2; 7 bases are shared with TRBD1. The CDR3 has 12 residues. Germline loops: CDR1 LNHDA, CDR2 SQIVND (reference sequence). The trim removed 8 bases at V and 5 bases at J, leaving 5 bases unmatched. The CDR3 spells CASGGTDYGYTF. The CDR3 region has the DNA TGTGCCAGTGGCGGGACAGATTATGGCTACACCTTC.

This clone was counted between two and nine times. This sequence joins TRBV6-1 and TRBJ1-1; possibly TRBD1 for D (5 bases). The CDR3 is made up of 14 amino acids. V dropped 5 bases and J dropped 9 bases, with 19 bases sitting between them. Per the germline V gene, CDR1 is MNHNS and CDR2 is SASEGT. CDR3 nucleotides: TGTGCCAGCAGTCCAGGGCTGGGTGGTGGAAAAGCTTTCTTT. This encodes CASSPGLGGGKAFF.

J is TRBJ1-3 and V is TRBV5-4, with D possibly TRBD1 on 6 matching bases. The V and J ends lost 4 bases and 0 bases respectively, with 11 bases between them. The CDR3 is 15 residues long. The germline V gene encodes CDR1 SGHNT and CDR2 YYREEE (reference sequence). The CDR3, as DNA: TGTGCCAGCAGCACGGACAGCCCCTCTGGAAACACCATATATTTT. It specifies CASSTDSPSGNTIYF.

The chain is built from TRBV6-5 and TRBJ2-3; D not certain. Trimming removed 2 bases at V and 3 bases at J, with 12 bases between. This CDR3 contains 15 residues. Germline assignment: CDR1 MNHEY and CDR2 SVGAGI. DNA of the CDR3: TGTGCCAGCAGTTACCGACTGTCCCTGACAGATACGCAGTATTTT. It yields the protein CASSYRLSLTDTQYF.

This sequence joins TRBV5-4 and TRBJ2-7; D is ambiguous. With 9 bases removed from V and 2 bases from J, the gap between germline ends came to 18 bases. This CDR3 has 14 residues. Germline V CDR1 and CDR2: SGHNT, YYREEE (reference sequence). The CDR3: CATSSRGPTYEQYF. The CDR3 bases are TGTGCCACCTCCAGCCGCGGCCCCACCTACGAGCAGTACTTC. Using reference TRBV5-4 and TRBJ2-7 for the parts outside the CDR3, the full variable domain is ETGVTQSPTHLIKTRGQQVTLRCSSQSGHNTVSWYQQALGQGPQFIFQYYREEENGRGNFPPRFSGLQFPNYSSELNVNALELDDSALYLCATSSRGPTYEQYFGPGTRLTVT.

This clone came up once. The J gene is TRBJ2-5, the V gene TRBV6-1, with D unresolved. Germline V gene sequence: CDR1 MNHNS, CDR2 SASEGT. V gave up 2 bases and J gave up 5 bases, with 12 bases separating them. The CDR3 runs to 14 residues. In DNA form, the CDR3 reads TGTGCCAGCAGTGAAATATTAAAGGGTGAGACCCAGTACTTC. Protein: CASSEILKGETQYF.

V gene TRBV6-6 combines with J gene TRBJ1-1; unclear D gene. V lost 6 bases and J lost 5, with 10 bases in between. The CDR3 runs to 12 residues. CDR1 is MNHNY and CDR2 is SVGAGI in the germline V gene (reference sequence). In DNA form, the CDR3 reads TGTGCCAGCAGCCCCTCTAGAACTGAAGCTTTCTTT. Protein product: CASSPSRTEAFF.

V and J are TRBV6-5 and TRBJ1-1; perhaps TRBD1 as D (6 bases). The CDR3 spans 11 residues. V dropped 10 bases and J dropped 5 bases, with 11 bases sitting between them. Germline-derived CDR1 and CDR2 are MNHEY and SVGAGI. The CDR3 is CATKRGTEAFF. CDR3 nucleotides: TGTGCCACCAAAAGGGGGACTGAAGCTTTCTTT.

The chain recombines TRBV2 with TRBJ2-3; D is unresolved. The germline gives CDR1 SNHLY, CDR2 FYNNEI. The CDR3 consists of 16 residues. The V and J ends lost 2 bases and 0 bases respectively, with 12 bases between them. The CDR3 loop is CASSELWSPSTDTQYF. Here the CDR3 DNA reads TGTGCCAGCAGTGAATTGTGGTCCCCTAGCACAGATACGCAGTATTTT.

This chain joins TRBV19 and TRBJ1-2, with a weak D call TRBD1 (6 bases). CDR1 and CDR2 from the germline V gene are LNHDA and SQIVND (reference sequence). Trimming pared 4 bases from V and 4 bases from J, leaving 19 bases between. CDR3 length: 16 residues. CDR3 in DNA: TGTGCCAGTAGTACTTCCGGGACAAGAGTTGGCTATGGCTACACCTTC. It specifies CASSTSGTRVGYGYTF.

The rearrangement links TRBV4-1 to TRBJ2-5, with D hard to call. Trimming removed 1 base from V and 3 bases from J, with 15 bases in between. This CDR3 is 16 amino acids long. CDR1 MGHRA and CDR2 YSYEKL come from the germline V gene. The CDR3 region is CASSQVAPETKETQYF. The DNA of the CDR3 is TGCGCCAGCAGCCAAGTTGCTCCAGAGACCAAAGAGACCCAGTACTTC.

This clone was detected a few times. The chain uses TRBV4-2 and TRBJ1-6; the D is unclear. This CDR3 spans 14 amino acids. V lost 0 bases and J lost 6, with 6 bases in between. Looked up from germline, CDR1 is LGHNA and CDR2 is YNFKEQ. This CDR3 is CASSQESANSPLHF. The CDR3 DNA reads TGTGCCAGCAGCCAAGAATCGGCTAATTCACCCCTCCACTTT.

The J gene is TRBJ2-7, the V gene TRBV30; D gene uncertain. Germline loops: CDR1 GTSNPN, CDR2 SVGIG (reference sequence). The CDR3 spans 13 residues. V shed 2 bases and J shed 7 bases, with 15 bases lying between them. DNA for the CDR3: TGTGCCTGGAGTAACCCGGGCCCCCTGGAGCAGTACTTC. Its protein is CAWSNPGPLEQYF.

The chain carries TRBV30 and TRBJ1-3; unclear D gene. The V end lost 0 bases, the J end lost 7 bases, and 7 bases lay between the germline ends. The CDR3 sequence is 12 residues long. From germline, CDR1 is GTSNPN and CDR2 SVGIG (reference sequence). The CDR3 nucleotides are TGTGCCTGGAGTGTAAATAGTAACACCATATATTTT. This encodes CAWSVNSNTIYF.

CDR3 loop: CASSVVALAGGPETQYF. CDR3 in DNA: TGTGCCAGCAGCGTAGTGGCCCTAGCGGGGGGGCCTGAGACCCAGTACTTC. The chain has TRBV9 and TRBJ2-5; TRBD2 aligns across 12 bases. The CDR3 runs to 17 residues. Germline CDR1 reads SGDLS; CDR2 reads YYNGEE. The junction had 8 bases not matched to a gene; V was cut back by 0 bases and J by 5 bases.